The present T cell receptor (beta chain) was sequenced within a study of T cell repertoires in cytomegalovirus infection. TCRdb independently ran MiXCR on the reads; one entry per CDR3 protein. Altogether approximately 770,000 distinct CDR3 sequences are present, about 29% being singletons, with the ten largest covering about an eighth. The CDR3 runs 14 residues. The germline CDR1 and CDR2 sequences are MNHEY and SMNVEV (reference sequence). The trim removed 6 bases at V and 9 bases at J, leaving 5 bases unmatched. This clonotype has more than one count but fewer than ten. The target antigen is unknown.

The specimen was cultured CD8+ T cells from PBMCs, collected from culture after CMV antigen stimulation. This receptor was identified in a human donor in good health (CMV status not recorded). Some clones in this sample may be carry-over from other donors' samples. The rearrangement uses TRBV27 and TRBJ2-1; 13 bases align to TRBD2. CDR3 nucleotide sequence: TGTGCCAGCAGACCGGGACTAGCGGGGAGTGAGCAGTTCTTC. Protein sequence: CASRPGLAGSEQFF.